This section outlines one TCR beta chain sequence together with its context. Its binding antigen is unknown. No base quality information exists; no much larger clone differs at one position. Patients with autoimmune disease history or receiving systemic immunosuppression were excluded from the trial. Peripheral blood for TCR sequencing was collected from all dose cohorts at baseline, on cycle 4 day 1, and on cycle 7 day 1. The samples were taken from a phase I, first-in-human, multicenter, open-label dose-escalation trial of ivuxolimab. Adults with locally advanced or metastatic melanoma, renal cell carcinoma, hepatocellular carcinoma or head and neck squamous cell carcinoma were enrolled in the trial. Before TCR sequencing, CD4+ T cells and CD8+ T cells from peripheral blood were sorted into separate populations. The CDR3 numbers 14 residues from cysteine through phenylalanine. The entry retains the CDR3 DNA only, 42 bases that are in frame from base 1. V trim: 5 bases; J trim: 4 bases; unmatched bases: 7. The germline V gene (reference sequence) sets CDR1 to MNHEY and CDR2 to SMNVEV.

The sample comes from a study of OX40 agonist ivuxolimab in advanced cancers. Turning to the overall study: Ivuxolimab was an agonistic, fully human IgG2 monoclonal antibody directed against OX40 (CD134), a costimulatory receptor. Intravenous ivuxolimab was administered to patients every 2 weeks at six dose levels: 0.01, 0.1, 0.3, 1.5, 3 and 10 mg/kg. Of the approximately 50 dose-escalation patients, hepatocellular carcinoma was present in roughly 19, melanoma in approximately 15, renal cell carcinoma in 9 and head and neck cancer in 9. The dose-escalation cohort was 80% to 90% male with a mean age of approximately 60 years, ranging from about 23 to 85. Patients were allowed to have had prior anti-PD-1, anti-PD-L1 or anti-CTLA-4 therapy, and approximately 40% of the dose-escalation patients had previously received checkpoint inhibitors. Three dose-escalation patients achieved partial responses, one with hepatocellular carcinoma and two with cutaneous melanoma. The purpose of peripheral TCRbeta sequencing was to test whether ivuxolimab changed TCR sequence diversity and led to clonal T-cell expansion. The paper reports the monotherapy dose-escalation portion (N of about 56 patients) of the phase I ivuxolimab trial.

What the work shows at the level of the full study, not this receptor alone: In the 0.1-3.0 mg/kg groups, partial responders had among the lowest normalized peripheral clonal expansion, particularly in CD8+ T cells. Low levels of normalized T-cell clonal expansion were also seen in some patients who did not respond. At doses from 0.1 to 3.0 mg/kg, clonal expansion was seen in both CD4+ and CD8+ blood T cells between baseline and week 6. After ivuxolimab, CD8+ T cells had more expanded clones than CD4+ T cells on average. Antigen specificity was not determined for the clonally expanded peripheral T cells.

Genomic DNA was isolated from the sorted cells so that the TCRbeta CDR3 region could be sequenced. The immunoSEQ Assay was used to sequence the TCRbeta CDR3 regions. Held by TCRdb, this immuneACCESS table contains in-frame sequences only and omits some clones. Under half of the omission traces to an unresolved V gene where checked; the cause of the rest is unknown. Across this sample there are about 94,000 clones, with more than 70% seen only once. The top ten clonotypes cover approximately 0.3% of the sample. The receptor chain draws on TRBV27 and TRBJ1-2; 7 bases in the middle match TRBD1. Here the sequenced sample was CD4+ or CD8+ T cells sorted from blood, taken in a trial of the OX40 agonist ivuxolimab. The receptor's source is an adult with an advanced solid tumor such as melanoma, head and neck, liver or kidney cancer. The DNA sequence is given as TGTGCCAGCAGTCCGGGGACAGCCATCTATGGCTACACCTTC. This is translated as CASSPGTAIYGYTF.